Presented here are 24 T cell receptor beta chains from one specimen sequenced in a study of CD8 T cells in ankylosing spondylitis. The study's findings and limits: What appeared characteristic of ankylosing spondylitis blood was a TCR beta motif of eight highly homologous variants.

For these TCRs, the target antigens are not known. TCRdb reprocessed the 5' RACE reads with MiXCR, giving one entry per CDR3 protein. The sample carries fewer than 750,000 distinct CDR3 sequences, around 20% recorded once. The sample consisted of blood, either unsorted or a sorted T cell fraction (not recorded which). The receptors derive from a male donor with ankylosing spondylitis.

This clonotype appeared a few times. This chain connects TRBV10-3 to TRBJ2-1, with D possibly being TRBD2 (6 bases). The CDR3 spans 16 residues. V lost 0 bases to trimming and J lost 3 bases, with 12 bases between them. The germline gives CDR1 ENHRY, CDR2 SYGVKD. The CDR3 loop is CAISESVGRDYNEQFF. Here the CDR3 DNA reads TGTGCCATCAGTGAGTCGGTAGGGCGGGACTACAATGAGCAGTTCTTC.

This clonotype was counted between two and nine times. The V and J genes are TRBV29-1 and TRBJ2-1; 14 bases align to TRBD2. Germline values: CDR1 SQVTM, CDR2 ANQGSEA. The CDR3 sequence is 20 residues long. Trimming took 2 bases from V and 3 from J; bases not matched to a gene: 15. The CDR3 coding sequence is TGCAGCGTTGAACAGGGTACCGGGACTAGCGGGAGCTCCCTCTACAATGAGCAGTTCTTC. This codes for CSVEQGTGTSGSSLYNEQFF.

The chain recombines TRBV2 with TRBJ2-5, with D possibly matching TRBD1 (5 bases). Looked up from germline, CDR1 is SNHLY and CDR2 is FYNNEI. Trimming stripped 7 bases from V and 4 bases from J, with 19 bases between. CDR3 size: 15 residues. CDR3 sequence reads: CASNAVLGPGETQYF. The CDR3 DNA is TGTGCCAGCAATGCGGTTCTGGGGCCCGGAGAGACCCAGTACTTC.

J is TRBJ2-2 and V is TRBV29-1; the D is unclear. Trimming took off 6 bases at V and 4 bases at J, with 9 bases between the two ends. The CDR3 sequence is 12 residues long. Per the germline V gene, CDR1 is SQVTM and CDR2 is ANQGSEA. In DNA form, the CDR3 reads TGCAGCGTCCTAACCCGCACCGGGGAGCTGTTTTTT. It specifies CSVLTRTGELFF.

This clonotype has more than one count but fewer than ten. J is TRBJ2-5 and V is TRBV4-2, with a tentative D call TRBD1 (5 bases). In germline, CDR1 is LGHNA, CDR2 YNFKEQ. The V and J ends lost 2 bases and 5 bases respectively, with 18 bases between them. This CDR3 is 16 amino acids long. The CDR3 coding sequence is TGTGCCAGCAGCCAAAGCCCCGCGGCCTCAGGGGAGACCCAGTACTTC. Encoded protein: CASSQSPAASGETQYF.

The gene calls are TRBV30 and TRBJ2-3, with 9 bases matching TRBD2. J lost 3 bases, V lost 5 bases, and 9 bases had no gene match. The CDR3 sequence is 15 residues long. Per germline, CDR1 GTSNPN and CDR2 SVGIG (reference sequence). CDR3 amino acids: CAWGLFSGGTDTQYF. The CDR3 DNA follows: TGTGCCTGGGGCTTGTTTAGCGGGGGAACAGATACGCAGTATTTT.

This clonotype occurred a few times. The chain is built from TRBV20-1 and TRBJ1-3, with a tentative D call TRBD1 (5 bases). Germline CDR1 DFQATT, CDR2 SNEGSKA (reference sequence). The CDR3 consists of 17 residues. Trimming left V 3 bases short and J 2 bases short, with 20 bases between. CDR3 sequence: CSASPDSYLPPGNTIYF. As DNA, the CDR3 is TGCAGTGCTAGCCCCGACAGTTATCTACCCCCTGGAAACACCATATATTTT.

This sequence joins TRBV12-3 or TRBV12-4 and TRBJ1-2; possible D gene TRBD1, 6 bases. The CDR3 is 14 residues long. The V end lost 5 bases, the J end lost 5 bases, and 15 bases lay between the germline ends. The CDR3 loop is CASSHWRGAYGYTF. The CDR3 nucleotides are TGTGCCAGCAGTCACTGGCGGGGGGCGTATGGCTACACCTTC.

This clonotype was detected only a few times. V usage is TRBV2 and J usage is TRBJ2-1; TRBD2 aligns across 10 bases. This CDR3 region has 16 residues. Looked up from germline, CDR1 is SNHLY and CDR2 is FYNNEI. V was clipped by 6 bases and J by 4 bases; unmatched bases: 9. The CDR3 nucleotides are TGTGCCAGCAGCCAGCTAGCGGGAGTAGGTTACAATGAGCAGTTCTTC. Protein sequence: CASSQLAGVGYNEQFF.

This chain uses TRBV7-3 with TRBJ2-1, with a possible D match to TRBD2 (5 bases). The CDR3 extends over 13 amino acids. The ends were cut back, 1 base at V and 10 bases at J, with 11 bases in the middle. Germline lookup yields CDR1 SGHTA and CDR2 FQGTGA. CDR3 loop: CASSLKVTGEQFF. CDR3 bases: TGTGCCAGCAGCTTAAAAGTGACGGGGGAGCAGTTCTTC.

The rearrangement uses TRBV7-2 and TRBJ2-5; 8 bases align to TRBD2. V lost 5 bases, J lost 1 base, and 12 bases stayed unmatched. CDR3 length: 17 residues. The V gene's germline CDR1 is SGHTA and CDR2 FQGNSA. CDR3 sequence: CASSRWGLAGTQETQYF. The CDR3 region has the DNA TGTGCCAGCAGCCGGTGGGGGTTAGCGGGGACCCAAGAGACCCAGTACTTC.

J is TRBJ2-1 and V is TRBV6-1, with TRBD1 matching over 9 bases. Germline V gene lookup returns CDR1 MNHNS and CDR2 SASEGT. V dropped 7 bases and J dropped 3; count of bases not matched to a gene: 10. This CDR3 comprises 16 residues. CDR3 protein: CASTRGRDRVYNEQFF. CDR3 sequence (DNA): TGTGCCAGCACGCGAGGCCGGGACAGGGTCTACAATGAGCAGTTCTTC.

This chain joins TRBV2 and TRBJ2-7, with 11 bases identical to TRBD1. The CDR3 covers 15 residues. The germline V gene has CDR1 SNHLY and CDR2 FYNNEI. V was pared by 5 bases and J by 6 bases, with 9 bases of the junction left unmatched. This CDR3 reads CASSLRLGTGGEQYF. The CDR3 DNA follows: TGTGCCAGCAGTTTACGGCTCGGGACAGGGGGCGAGCAGTACTTC.

The rearrangement uses TRBV3-1 and TRBJ2-3; tentative D call: TRBD2 (6 bases). The CDR3 totals 16 residues. Germline V gives CDR1 LGHDT, CDR2 YNNKEL (reference sequence). Trimming left V 1 base short and J 1 base short, with 12 bases between. CDR3: CASSQVFSSGTDTQYF. The CDR3, as DNA: TGTGCCAGCAGCCAAGTTTTTTCTAGCGGCACAGATACGCAGTATTTT.

The chain carries TRBV10-2 and TRBJ1-1; 7 bases map to TRBD1. The V and J ends lost 6 bases and 7 bases, in that order; junction bases with no gene match: 5. CDR3 length: 12 residues. Germline V gives CDR1 WSHSY, CDR2 SAAADI. The CDR3 nucleotides read TGCGCCAGCAGCCCGGACAGGCGTGAAGCTTTCTTT. It translates to CASSPDRREAFF.

This clonotype came up a few times. The rearrangement uses TRBV2 and TRBJ2-1; TRBD2 agrees at 9 bases. The CDR3 contains 13 residues. Looked up from germline, CDR1 is SNHLY and CDR2 is FYNNEI. The J segment lost 4 bases and the V segment lost 8 bases, leaving 3 bases of the junction unmatched. The CDR3: CASVGLAYNEQFF. The DNA of the CDR3 is TGTGCCAGCGTGGGACTAGCTTACAATGAGCAGTTCTTC.

In this sample, this clonotype turned up many times. The chain combines TRBV12-3 or TRBV12-4 with TRBJ1-1, with D hard to call. Trimming stripped 2 bases from V and 5 bases from J, with 6 bases between. The CDR3 runs 12 residues. This CDR3 is CASSLHSTEAFF. As DNA, the CDR3 is TGTGCCAGCAGTTTACATTCTACTGAAGCTTTCTTT.

The chain links TRBV12-3 or TRBV12-4 to TRBJ2-2; 7 bases are shared with TRBD1. This CDR3 comprises 17 residues. J gave up 4 bases and V 6 bases, and 14 bases lay outside the gene matches. DNA of the CDR3: TGTGCCAGCAGATCCCAGTCCGGGACAGCCTCCACCGGGGAGCTGTTTTTT. This gives the protein CASRSQSGTASTGELFF.

The rearrangement links TRBV28 to TRBJ2-2, with D unclear. Germline lookup yields CDR1 MDHEN and CDR2 SYDVKM. Deletions cut 5 bases from V and 7 bases from J, with 17 bases between. This CDR3 spans 15 amino acids. The DNA for the CDR3 is TGTGCCAGCAGTCCCCATGCCCCTACGGGCGGGGAGCTGTTTTTT. The encoded protein is CASSPHAPTGGELFF.

The table lists this clonotype with a few counts. The gene calls are TRBV28 and TRBJ1-1; unclear D gene. In germline, CDR1 is MDHEN, CDR2 SYDVKM. This CDR3 has 14 amino acids. The ends were cut back, 3 bases at V and 3 bases at J, with 11 bases in the middle. The CDR3 protein is CASSLPMKYTEAFF. The CDR3 bases are TGTGCCAGCAGTTTGCCGATGAAGTACACTGAAGCTTTCTTT.

The V call is TRBV9, the J call TRBJ1-1; D gene unclear. This CDR3 is 14 amino acids long. V lost 0 bases to trimming and J lost 3 bases, with 9 bases between them. From germline, CDR1 is SGDLS and CDR2 YYNGEE. This CDR3 is CASSVAAEYTEAFF. For the CDR3, the DNA is TGTGCCAGCAGCGTAGCGGCCGAATACACTGAAGCTTTCTTT.

The rearrangement links TRBV4-2 to TRBJ1-2; no reliable D call. Germline V gives CDR1 LGHNA, CDR2 YNFKEQ. The CDR3 covers 15 residues. Deletions cut 5 bases from V and 3 bases from J, with 16 bases between. In DNA, the CDR3 is TGTGCCAGCAGCATTCGACCTACACCTGACTATGGCTACACCTTC. This encodes CASSIRPTPDYGYTF.

The CDR3 spells CASSFALALPREQYF. CDR3 DNA sequence: TGTGCCAGCAGTTTCGCGCTAGCGCTTCCCAGGGAGCAGTACTTC. The chain carries TRBV12-3 or TRBV12-4 and TRBJ2-7; D might be TRBD2 (6 bases). Trimming left V 3 bases short and J 7 bases short, with 19 bases between. The CDR3 sequence is 15 residues long.

In its sample, this clonotype was seen a few times. J is TRBJ1-1 and V is TRBV7-9, with D possibly matching TRBD1 (6 bases). This CDR3 is built from 15 residues. The germline V gene encodes CDR1 SEHNR and CDR2 FQNEAQ (reference sequence). Trimming removed 2 bases at V and 2 bases at J, with 12 bases between. The CDR3, as DNA: TGTGCCAGCAGCTTAACCGGACAGATTAACACTGAAGCTTTCTTT. It is translated as CASSLTGQINTEAFF.